Listed here are 2 T cell receptor beta chains from one sample, sequenced in a study of Ad26.COV2.S vaccination and SARS-CoV-2 variants. Libraries were prepared by immunoSEQ multiplex PCR; TCRdb keeps only in-frame clonotypes and omits some of them. This repertoire shows about 430,000 clones, around nine tenths found once; its top ten account for 10% to 15%. Documented treatment: roughly 18 received Ad26.COV2.S at low or high dose, single or two shots; several received placebo; per-sample allocation not given. All samples were drawn on day 63, counting from the first vaccine or placebo injection. Sequences were derived from peripheral blood, sampled in a trial of Ad26.COV2.S vaccine versus placebo. These receptors originate from a person between 18 and 65 years old who received the Ad26.COV2.S COVID-19 vaccine or a placebo.

The table lists this clone with a count of one. V is TRBV4-1 and J is TRBJ1-3, with a weak D call TRBD1 (6 bases). Trimming took off 2 bases at V and 0 bases at J, with 11 bases between the two ends. Per germline, CDR1 MGHRA and CDR2 YSYEKL. The CDR3 runs to 16 residues. The CDR3 reads CASSQRQVNSGNTIYF. CDR3 sequence (DNA): TGCGCCAGCAGCCAACGACAGGTAAACTCTGGAAACACCATATATTTT.

The sample holds one count of this clone. The rearrangement links TRBV10-3 to TRBJ2-3; D unclear. The V end lost 0 bases, the J end lost 6 bases, and 16 bases lay between the germline ends. The CDR3 length is 16 residues. Germline-derived CDR1 and CDR2 are ENHRY and SYGVKD. The CDR3 DNA reads as TGTGCCATCAGTGAGTCCAAAAAGAGGCCGCCGGATACGCAGTATTTT. It codes for CAISESKKRPPDTQYF.